This TCR beta chain was recorded in a study of T cell repertoires in cytomegalovirus infection. Looking at the study overall: A matching HLA type, together with CMV infection, was signaled by public TCR beta signatures.

The V gene's germline CDR1 is MGHRA and CDR2 YSYEKL. Trimming stripped 0 bases from V and 4 bases from J, with 13 bases between. The length of the CDR3 is 16 residues. TCRdb reprocessed the reads with MiXCR, giving one entry per CDR3 protein. The repertoire holds a few hundred thousand distinct CDR3 sequences, with more than 9% as singletons. This clonotype was observed a few times. Sequencing was done on a sample of PBMCs. This rearrangement joins TRBV4-1 to TRBJ2-1; possibly TRBD2 for D (6 bases). The TCR was taken from a human donor in good health (CMV status not recorded). Some clones in this sample may be carry-over from other donors' samples. Here the CDR3 DNA reads TGCGCCAGCAGCCAAGAGGGAAGCGGGCTTTACAATGAGCAGTTCTTC. The encoded protein is CASSQEGSGLYNEQFF.